This T cell receptor beta chain came from a study of PD-L1 blockade in urothelial cancer. Study information: Median T cell yield from blood was fewer than 150,000. General study points: Pretreatment blood TCR clonality under the median forecast improved survival.

As concerns this clone: Its antigen remains unidentified.

V gave up 5 bases and J gave up 5 bases, with 13 bases separating them. CDR3 length: 14 amino acids. Germline CDR1 SGHVS, CDR2 FQNEAQ. Profiled with immunoSEQ multiplex PCR; TCRdb holds only in-frame clones, not every one. There are 100,000 or so clones in the sample; 91% occur only once, and approximately 1% lies in the top ten. Sequencing used PBMCs, obtained around atezolizumab (anti-PD-L1) treatment. The chain joins TRBV7-8 to TRBJ1-5, with D possibly TRBD1 on 5 matching bases. This clonotype was sampled from a woman older than 75 with urothelial cancer. CDR3 DNA sequence: TGTGCCAGCAGCATGCAGACAGCACATCAGCCCCAGCATTTT. Translating it yields CASSMQTAHQPQHF. The full variable domain, in which reference TRBV7-8 and TRBJ1-5 provide the parts outside the CDR3, is GAGVSQSPRYKVAKRGQDVALRCDPISGHVSLFWYQQALGQGPEFLTYFQNEAQLDKSGLPSDRFFAERPEGSVSTLKIQRTQQEDSAVYLCASSMQTAHQPQHFGDGTRLSIL.